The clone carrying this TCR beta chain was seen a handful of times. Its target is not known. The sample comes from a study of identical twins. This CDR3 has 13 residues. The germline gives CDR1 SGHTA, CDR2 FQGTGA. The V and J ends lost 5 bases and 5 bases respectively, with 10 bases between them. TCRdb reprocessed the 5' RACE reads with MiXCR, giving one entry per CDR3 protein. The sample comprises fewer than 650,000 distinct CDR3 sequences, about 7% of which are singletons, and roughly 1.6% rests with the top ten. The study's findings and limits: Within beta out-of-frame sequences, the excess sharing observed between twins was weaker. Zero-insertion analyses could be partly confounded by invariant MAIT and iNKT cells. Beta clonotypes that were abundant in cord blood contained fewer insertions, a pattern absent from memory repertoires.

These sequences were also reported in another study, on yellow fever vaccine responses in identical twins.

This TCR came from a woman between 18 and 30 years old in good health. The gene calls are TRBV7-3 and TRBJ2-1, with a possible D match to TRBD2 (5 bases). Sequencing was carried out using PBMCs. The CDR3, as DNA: TGTGCCAGCAGCAAACCGGGGAACAATGAGCAGTTCTTC. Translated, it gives CASSKPGNNEQFF. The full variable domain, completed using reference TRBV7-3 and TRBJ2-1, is GAGVSQTPSNKVTEKGKYVELRCDPISGHTALYWYRQSLGQGPEFLIYFQGTGAADDSGLPNDRFFAVRPEGSVSTLKIQRTERGDSAVYLCASSKPGNNEQFFGPGTRLTVL.